Below are 5 T cell receptor beta chains sequenced from a single sample in a study of cytomegalovirus exposure and HLA in healthy donors. A multiplex PCR was run with 60 Vbeta primers and 13 Jbeta primers. TCRdb's copy holds only in-frame clones and misses some; the assay was immunoSEQ multiplex PCR. This sample has around 100,000 clones, with approximately 84% found just once. Input material: PBMCs. The receptors stem from a man aged 18 to 30 in good health and CMV-seronegative.

This chain uses TRBV6-1 with TRBJ1-1; tentative D call: TRBD1 (5 bases). The CDR3 consists of 15 residues. V was shortened by 7 bases and J by 2 bases, with 17 bases between the two germline ends. CDR1 and CDR2 from the germline V gene are MNHNS and SASEGT. CDR3: CASNPLGGGNTEAFF. Here the CDR3 DNA reads TGTGCCAGCAACCCCCTCGGCGGGGGTAACACTGAAGCTTTCTTT.

This chain joins TRBV27 and TRBJ2-7; 7 bases fit TRBD1. The germline gives CDR1 MNHEY, CDR2 SMNVEV (reference sequence). V lost 8 bases and J lost 5; bases outside the gene matches: 9. This CDR3 region has 13 residues. The CDR3 region is CASQGGAIDEQYF. Here the CDR3 DNA reads TGTGCCAGCCAAGGGGGCGCGATCGACGAGCAGTACTTC.

The chain couples TRBV11-2 to TRBJ2-1; D unresolved. This CDR3 is 17 amino acids long. CDR1 SGHAT and CDR2 FQNNGV come from the germline V gene. Trimming shortened V by 4 bases and J by 0 bases, and 16 bases separated the two germline ends. CDR3 residues: CASSSFRGRNSYNEQFF. CDR3 DNA: TGTGCCAGCAGCTCCTTTCGTGGCAGAAACTCCTACAATGAGCAGTTCTTC. Combining the CDR3 with reference TRBV11-2 and TRBJ2-1 gives the whole variable domain EAGVAQSPRYKIIEKRQSVAFWCNPISGHATLYWYQQILGQGPKLLIQFQNNGVVDDSQLPKDRFSAERLKGVDSTLKIQPAKLEDSAVYLCASSSFRGRNSYNEQFFGPGTRLTVL.

This chain uses TRBV5-1 with TRBJ2-5; perhaps TRBD2 as D (6 bases). There are 14 residues in the CDR3. Trimming took off 1 base at V and 4 bases at J, with 11 bases between the two ends. Germline lookup yields CDR1 SGHRS and CDR2 YFSETQ. The CDR3 sequence is CASSLYLASETQYF. CDR3 DNA sequence: TGCGCCAGCAGCTTGTATCTAGCGTCAGAGACCCAGTACTTC.

The rearrangement joins TRBV11-2 to TRBJ2-3; a possible D gene is TRBD2 (5 bases). Trimming pared 6 bases from V and 3 bases from J, leaving 13 bases between. Germline CDR1 is SGHAT and CDR2 is FQNNGV. The CDR3 runs 14 residues. The CDR3 reads CASRVGAETDTQYF. The CDR3 nucleotides are TGTGCCAGCAGGGTAGGAGCGGAGACAGATACGCAGTATTTT.